The 19 T cell receptor beta chains listed next were all sequenced from one sample in a study of blood T cell repertoires in COVID-19. The repertoire was sequenced with immunoSEQ multiplex PCR; TCRdb's copy has only in-frame clones and lacks some. The repertoire holds under 95,000 clones, with 80% to 90% as singletons. Sequenced input: peripheral blood. These TCRs come from a man older than 75 in a cohort sampled during active COVID-19.

The V gene is TRBV29-1, the J gene TRBJ1-6; 8 bases line up with TRBD1. CDR1 and CDR2 (germline): SQVTM, ANQGSEA. The J segment lost 6 bases and the V segment lost 7 bases, leaving 8 bases of the junction unmatched. The CDR3 is 14 residues long. This chain's CDR3 is CSARTGYGNSPLHF. The CDR3 DNA reads as TGCAGCGCCCGGACAGGGTACGGTAATTCACCCCTCCACTTT.

This chain connects TRBV13 to TRBJ1-6; D unclear. This CDR3 is 15 amino acids long. Germline-derived CDR1 and CDR2 are PRHDT and FYEKMQ (reference sequence). V was clipped by 5 bases and J by 6 bases, with 14 bases between them. The CDR3 region is CASSPGRQANSPLHF. CDR3 in DNA: TGTGCCAGCAGCCCCGGTAGGCAGGCTAATTCACCCCTCCACTTT.

This chain connects TRBV3-1 (or the pseudogene TRBV3-2) to TRBJ2-5; D remains ambiguous. V lost 4 bases and J lost 5, with 8 bases in between. CDR3 length equals 12 residues. Germline V gives CDR1 LGHDT, CDR2 YNNKEL (reference sequence). CDR3 coding DNA: TGTGCCAGCAGCCGATCTAAGGAGACCCAGTACTTC. Protein product: CASSRSKETQYF.

This clone was picked up a small number of times. This chain links TRBV5-1 with TRBJ1-2; D is possibly TRBD1 (5 bases). CDR3 length: 14 amino acids. The V end lost 1 base, the J end lost 8 bases, and 15 bases lay between the germline ends. CDR1 SGHRS and CDR2 YFSETQ come from the germline V gene. DNA of the CDR3: TGCGCCAGCAGCTTGTTAGGGGATTCAGTAGGCTACACCTTC. The encoded protein is CASSLLGDSVGYTF.

The rearrangement links TRBV4-2 to TRBJ2-4; possibly TRBD1 for D (7 bases). The germline CDR1 and CDR2 sequences are LGHNA and YNFKEQ. This CDR3 is 17 amino acids long. V was pared by 2 bases and J by 6 bases, with 20 bases between. CDR3 region: CASSQTQGRDRGNIQYF. The CDR3 DNA sequence: TGTGCCAGCAGCCAAACACAGGGGCGGGATAGGGGAAACATTCAGTACTTC.

The rearrangement links TRBV11-2 to TRBJ1-1; the D gene is possibly TRBD1 (5 bases). The V and J ends lost 7 bases and 4 bases respectively, with 19 bases between them. Germline V gene lookup returns CDR1 SGHAT and CDR2 FQNNGV. The CDR3 runs 15 residues. The CDR3 region is CASTENQGRATEAFF. The CDR3 coding sequence is TGTGCCAGCACCGAAAACCAGGGTAGAGCCACTGAAGCTTTCTTT.

This clone is a singleton in its sample. J is TRBJ1-2 and V is TRBV7-9; possible D gene TRBD1, 6 bases. The CDR3 spans 15 residues. Trimming removed 3 bases from V and 5 bases from J, with 16 bases in between. Germline CDR1 reads SEHNR; CDR2 reads FQNEAQ (reference sequence). CDR3 loop: CASSLSTGTKYGYTF. CDR3 coding DNA: TGTGCCAGCAGCTTGTCTACAGGGACCAAGTATGGCTACACCTTC.

The V and J genes are TRBV19 and TRBJ1-6, with D unclear. The CDR3 is 15 residues long. V was shortened by 2 bases and J by 7 bases, with 12 bases between the two germline ends. Germline CDR1 is LNHDA and CDR2 is SQIVND (reference sequence). The CDR3 spells CASSISRTGNSPLHF. CDR3 sequence (DNA): TGTGCCAGTAGTATATCCAGAACGGGGAATTCACCCCTCCACTTT. The entire variable domain, with the rest obtained from reference TRBV19 and TRBJ1-6, is as follows: DGGITQSPKYLFRKEGQNVTLSCEQNLNHDAMYWYRQDPGQGLRLIYYSQIVNDFQKGDIAEGYSVSREKKESFPLTVTSAQKNPTAFYLCASSISRTGNSPLHFGNGTRLTVT.

The CDR3 coding sequence is TGTGCCAGTAGTAAGAACAGGAACTATGGCTACACCTTC. Its protein product is CASSKNRNYGYTF. The genes are TRBV19 and TRBJ1-2, with D possibly matching TRBD1 (5 bases). Germline V gene sequence: CDR1 LNHDA, CDR2 SQIVND (reference sequence). The CDR3 spans 13 residues. Trimming took 4 bases from V and 2 from J, leaving 8 bases between them.

The rearrangement uses TRBV2 and TRBJ1-3, with D perhaps matching TRBD1 (6 bases). CDR3 length: 14 amino acids. Trimming stripped 8 bases from V and 4 bases from J, with 15 bases between. Germline assignment: CDR1 SNHLY and CDR2 FYNNEI. The CDR3 DNA reads TGTGCCAGCTATGGGGGGGCGGCGGGAAACACCATATATTTT. Encoded protein: CASYGGAAGNTIYF.

The chain joins TRBV7-2 to TRBJ2-3; TRBD2 might be the D (6 bases). The V gene's germline CDR1 is SGHTA and CDR2 FQGNSA. This CDR3 is 15 amino acids long. The V end was cut by 7 bases, the J end by 2 bases, with 16 bases between. The CDR3 region has the DNA TGTGCCAGCACGAGTAGCGGCCTCCACACAGATACGCAGTATTTT. It codes for CASTSSGLHTDTQYF.

V is TRBV10-3 and J is TRBJ1-3, with 7 bases lining up with TRBD1. V lost 4 bases and J lost 2; bases outside the gene matches: 2. This CDR3 contains 14 residues. In germline, CDR1 is ENHRY, CDR2 SYGVKD. CDR3 in amino acids: CAISADRAGNTIYF. The CDR3 bases are TGTGCCATCAGTGCAGACAGGGCTGGAAACACCATATATTTT.

This clone was seen only a few times. The V call is TRBV6-2 or TRBV6-3, the J call TRBJ1-2; 7 bases align to TRBD1. Looked up from germline, CDR1 is MNHEY and CDR2 is SVGEGT. CDR3 length equals 15 residues. J gave up 4 bases and V 2 bases, and 7 bases lay outside the gene matches. The CDR3 protein is CASSYGDSQVYGYTF. The CDR3 coding sequence is TGTGCCAGCAGTTACGGGGACAGCCAAGTCTATGGCTACACCTTC.

The CDR3 here is CALGGGSYEQYF. The CDR3 nucleotides read TGTGCCCTAGGGGGGGGGTCCTACGAGCAGTACTTC. The V gene is TRBV10-3, the J gene TRBJ2-7, with a possible D match to TRBD2 (7 bases). Between the trimmed V and J ends, which lost 11 bases and 1 base, there was a span of 12 bases. Germline V gene sequence: CDR1 ENHRY, CDR2 SYGVKD. The CDR3 spans 12 residues.

The J gene is TRBJ1-5, the V gene TRBV19, with no clear D. V shed 5 bases and J shed 6 bases, with 11 bases lying between them. CDR1 LNHDA and CDR2 SQIVND come from the germline V gene (reference sequence). This CDR3 contains 13 residues. This CDR3 is CASSLQLIQPQHF. The DNA for the CDR3 is TGTGCCAGTAGTCTACAGTTAATTCAGCCCCAGCATTTT. Based on the CDR3 plus reference TRBV19 and TRBJ1-5, the full variable domain is DGGITQSPKYLFRKEGQNVTLSCEQNLNHDAMYWYRQDPGQGLRLIYYSQIVNDFQKGDIAEGYSVSREKKESFPLTVTSAQKNPTAFYLCASSLQLIQPQHFGDGTRLSIL.

This rearrangement joins TRBV11-2 to TRBJ2-7; TRBD2 matches 12 bases. This CDR3 comprises 15 residues. J lost 2 bases, V lost 5 bases, and 4 bases had no gene match. CDR1 and CDR2 (germline): SGHAT, FQNNGV. CDR3 residues: CASSPTSGGPYEQYF. The CDR3 nucleotides read TGTGCCAGCAGCCCTACTAGCGGGGGGCCCTACGAGCAGTACTTC.

This chain joins TRBV19 and TRBJ2-3, with 9 positions matching TRBD1. This CDR3 has 16 amino acids. The V segment lost 5 bases and the J segment 0 bases; nucleotides outside the gene matches: 6. Germline values: CDR1 LNHDA, CDR2 SQIVND (reference sequence). The CDR3: CASSQGQGWSTDTQYF. The CDR3 DNA is TGTGCCAGTAGTCAGGGACAGGGATGGAGCACAGATACGCAGTATTTT.

The chain employs TRBV10-3 and TRBJ1-2; 9 bases agree with TRBD1. V shed 7 bases, J shed 6 bases, and the junction held 3 bases outside the gene matches. The CDR3 is 12 residues long. Germline V gene sequence: CDR1 ENHRY, CDR2 SYGVKD. In nucleotides, the CDR3 is TGTGCCATCAATCGACAGGGGGATGGCTACACCTTC. This translates into CAINRQGDGYTF.

The V gene is TRBV5-1, the J gene TRBJ2-1; possible D gene TRBD1, 5 bases. This CDR3 region has 16 residues. V lost 0 bases and J lost 2, with 12 bases in between. Germline values: CDR1 SGHRS, CDR2 YFSETQ. The CDR3 loop is CASSLVQAGPYNEQFF. CDR3 in DNA: TGCGCCAGCAGCTTGGTACAGGCTGGGCCCTACAATGAGCAGTTCTTC.